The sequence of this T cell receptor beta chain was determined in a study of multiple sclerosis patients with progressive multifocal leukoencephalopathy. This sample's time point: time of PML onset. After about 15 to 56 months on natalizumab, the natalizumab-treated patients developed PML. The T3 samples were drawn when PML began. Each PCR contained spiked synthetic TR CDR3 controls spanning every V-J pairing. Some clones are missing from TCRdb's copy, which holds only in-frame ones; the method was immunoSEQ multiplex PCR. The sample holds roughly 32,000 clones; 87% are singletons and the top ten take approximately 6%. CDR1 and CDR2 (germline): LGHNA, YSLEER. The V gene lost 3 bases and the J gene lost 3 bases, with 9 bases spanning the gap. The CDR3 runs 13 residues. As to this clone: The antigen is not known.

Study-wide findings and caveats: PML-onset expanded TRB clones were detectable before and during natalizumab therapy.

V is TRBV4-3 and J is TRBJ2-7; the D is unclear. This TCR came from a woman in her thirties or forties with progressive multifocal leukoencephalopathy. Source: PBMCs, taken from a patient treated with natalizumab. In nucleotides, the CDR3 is TGCGCCAGCAGCCAGTGGACCAACTACGAGCAGTACTTC. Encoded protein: CASSQWTNYEQYF.